This TCR beta chain appears in the sequencing data of a study of shared clonotypes between healthy human individuals. Study-wide results and limits: Non-shared clonotypes were found to have lower generation probabilities than the clonotypes that were shared by all four of the sorted-subset donors. A generally larger estimated richness was seen in naive subsets than in memory subsets.

As regards this clone: The target antigen is unknown.

Produced via immunoSEQ multiplex PCR; TCRdb's table is partial and in-frame only. The sample has approximately 2,200,000 clones; under 95% are singletons. Naive CD8 cells lacked CD45RO and underwent positive selection for CCR7, leaving out terminally differentiated effector memory CD45RA+ cells. V shed 2 bases and J 4 bases; nucleotides not matched to a gene: 13. The CDR3 contains 17 residues. The receptor was derived from a man between 18 and 29 years old in good health. Some clones in this sample may be carry-over from other donors' samples. The source material was naive CD8+ T cells from PBMCs. This rearrangement joins TRBV23-1 to TRBJ1-1; 7 bases line up with TRBD1. TRBV23-1 is reported as an ORF; its role is uncertain. CDR3 residues: CASSQPYSHRGGTEAFF. In DNA form, the CDR3 reads TGCGCCAGCAGTCAACCATACTCCCACAGGGGAGGCACTGAAGCTTTCTTT.